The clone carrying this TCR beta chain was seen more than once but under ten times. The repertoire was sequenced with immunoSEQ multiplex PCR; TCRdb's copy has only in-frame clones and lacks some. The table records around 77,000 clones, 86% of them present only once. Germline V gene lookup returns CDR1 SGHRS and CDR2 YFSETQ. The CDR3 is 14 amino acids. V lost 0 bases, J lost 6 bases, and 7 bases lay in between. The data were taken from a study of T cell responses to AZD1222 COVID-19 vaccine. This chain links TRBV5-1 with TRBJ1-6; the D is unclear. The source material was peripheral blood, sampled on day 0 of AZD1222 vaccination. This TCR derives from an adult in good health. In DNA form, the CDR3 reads TGCGCCAGCAGCTTGGTTTCATCTAATTCACCCCTCCACTTT. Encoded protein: CASSLVSSNSPLHF.